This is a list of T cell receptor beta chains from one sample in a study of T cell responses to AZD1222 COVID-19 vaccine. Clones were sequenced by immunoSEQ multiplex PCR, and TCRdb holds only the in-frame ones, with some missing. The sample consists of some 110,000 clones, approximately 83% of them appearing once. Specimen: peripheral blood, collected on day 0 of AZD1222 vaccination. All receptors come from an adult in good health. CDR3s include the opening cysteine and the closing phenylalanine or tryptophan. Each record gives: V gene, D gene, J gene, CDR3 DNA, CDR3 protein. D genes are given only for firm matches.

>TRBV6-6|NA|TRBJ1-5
TGTGCCAGCAGTTACTCGGGGGGGCAGGGCCAGCCCCAGCATTTT
CASSYSGGQGQPQHF
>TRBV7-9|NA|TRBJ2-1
TGTGCCAGCAGCTTACAGGGCCTGAATGAGCAGTTCTTC
CASSLQGLNEQFF
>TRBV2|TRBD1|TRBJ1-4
TGTGCCAGCAGTCTGTACGGGACAGCTAATGAAAAACTGTTTTTT
CASSLYGTANEKLFF
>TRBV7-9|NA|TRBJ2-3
TGTGCCAGCACGAACGCGGCCGGAGCCCACGATACGCAGTATTTT
CASTNAAGAHDTQYF
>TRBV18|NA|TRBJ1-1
TGTGCCAGCTCACCACCAGGAGATTTCCGCAACACTGAAGCTTTCTTT
CASSPPGDFRNTEAFF
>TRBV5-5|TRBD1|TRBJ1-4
TGTGCCAGCAGCGCAACTTTGGGGGGGACAGGCGTTGCAACTAATGAAAAACTGTTTTTT
CASSATLGGTGVATNEKLFF
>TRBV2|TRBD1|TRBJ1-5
TGTGCCAGCAGTGAGTTGACAGGGGGTATGGCGCCCCAGCATTTT
CASSELTGGMAPQHF
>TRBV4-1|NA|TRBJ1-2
TGCGCCAGCAGCCAAGATGGGTATGGCTACACCTTC
CASSQDGYGYTF
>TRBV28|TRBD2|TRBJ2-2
TGTGCCAGCAGCGGGACTAGCGGGATGGTCGGGGAGCTGTTTTTT
CASSGTSGMVGELFF
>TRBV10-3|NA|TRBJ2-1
TGTGCCATCAGTGACATATGGGCGGCCAGGGACAATGAGCAGTTCTTC
CAISDIWAARDNEQFF
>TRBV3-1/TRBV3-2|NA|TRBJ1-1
TGTGCCAGCAGCTTATTAAGAGGCGGGAATTGGGTGAACACTGAAGCTTTCTTT
CASSLLRGGNWVNTEAFF
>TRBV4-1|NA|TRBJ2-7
TGCGCCAGCAGCCACAACCGGGACGGTGGCTACGAGCAGTACTTC
CASSHNRDGGYEQYF
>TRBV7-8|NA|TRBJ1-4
TGTGCCAGCAGCTTAGGGACGAATCGTGAAAAACTGTTTTTT
CASSLGTNREKLFF